The 5 T cell receptor beta chains given below trace back to one sample, sequenced in a study of T cell responses to AZD1222 COVID-19 vaccine. Assay: immunoSEQ multiplex PCR; the TCRdb copy retains only in-frame clones and omits some. The sample carries 100,000 to 150,000 clones, approximately 92% recorded once. Specimen: peripheral blood, collected on day 0 of AZD1222 vaccination. Receptor source: an adult in good health.

V usage is TRBV19 and J usage is TRBJ2-2; D unresolved. Trimming took 5 bases from V and 13 from J, leaving 17 bases between them. CDR1 LNHDA and CDR2 SQIVND come from the germline V gene (reference sequence). The CDR3 extends over 13 amino acids. The CDR3 spells CASSLAGTAALFF. DNA for the CDR3: TGTGCCAGTAGTCTGGCCGGTACCGCCGCGCTGTTTTTT.

The V gene is TRBV9, the J gene TRBJ1-6; no definite D call. Trimming removed 1 base at V and 8 bases at J, with 13 bases between. The V gene's germline CDR1 is SGDLS and CDR2 YYNGEE. The CDR3 runs to 15 residues. CDR3 sequence: CASSVTIDLDSPLHF. CDR3 coding DNA: TGTGCCAGCAGCGTAACTATAGATTTGGATTCACCCCTCCACTTT. Drawing the rest from reference TRBV9 and TRBJ1-6, the complete variable domain is DSGVTQTPKHLITATGQRVTLRCSPRSGDLSVYWYQQSLDQGLQFLIQYYNGEERAKGNILERFSAQQFPDLHSELNLSSLELGDSALYFCASSVTIDLDSPLHFGNGTRLTVT.

The V call is TRBV18, the J call TRBJ1-2, with D tentatively TRBD1 (6 bases). The germline V gene encodes CDR1 KGHSH and CDR2 LQKENI. With 2 bases removed from V and 2 bases from J, the gap between germline ends came to 9 bases. The CDR3 loop spans 14 amino acids. The DNA for the CDR3 is TGTGCCAGCTCACCAACGGGACAAAACTATGGCTACACCTTC. This sequence encodes CASSPTGQNYGYTF.

The chain couples TRBV5-4 to TRBJ2-7, with D hard to call. Germline V gene lookup returns CDR1 SGHNT and CDR2 YYREEE (reference sequence). Trimming removed 4 bases from V and 3 bases from J, with 14 bases in between. The CDR3 consists of 14 residues. CDR3 in amino acids: CASSTKDGGYEQYF. For the CDR3, the DNA is TGTGCCAGCAGCACAAAGGACGGTGGCTACGAGCAGTACTTC. The variable domain in full, completed from reference TRBV5-4 and TRBJ2-7, reads ETGVTQSPTHLIKTRGQQVTLRCSSQSGHNTVSWYQQALGQGPQFIFQYYREEENGRGNFPPRFSGLQFPNYSSELNVNALELDDSALYLCASSTKDGGYEQYFGPGTRLTVT.

This chain uses TRBV29-1 with TRBJ1-2, with a weak D call TRBD1 (6 bases). V was shortened by 4 bases and J by 6 bases, with 12 bases between the two germline ends. The germline gives CDR1 SQVTM, CDR2 ANQGSEA. The CDR3 length is 12 residues. The CDR3 coding sequence is TGCAGCGTTGTTACAGGGTGGGATGGCTACACCTTC. This codes for CSVVTGWDGYTF.